This T cell receptor (beta chain) was documented in a study of T-cell memory formation after mild COVID-19. Study as a whole: Clustering of TCRs was largely donor specific.

This clonotype came up many times. Its antigen remains unknown. TCRdb re-called the 5' RACE reads with MiXCR, one entry per CDR3 protein. The profile covers about 560,000 distinct CDR3 sequences, with less than 25% appearing a single time and roughly 8.1% taken by the ten largest. Regarding the study as a whole: Detection of some responders pre-infection suggested pre-existing cross-reactive memory T cells participated.

Germline V gene sequence: CDR1 ENHRY, CDR2 SYGVKD. Trimming took off 6 bases at V and 8 bases at J, with 22 bases between the two ends. The CDR3 runs 15 residues. The sequence was obtained from an adult woman who had mild COVID-19 (a few samples of this study predate the infection). Cell type and time point are not known. The sequenced sample consisted of PBMCs or a T cell subset sorted from them (not recorded which). The rearrangement joins TRBV10-3 to TRBJ1-1; possible D gene TRBD1, 5 bases. The CDR3 here is CAIRPPGRGDAEAFF. The CDR3 bases are TGTGCCATCAGGCCCCCGGGACGGGGAGACGCGGAAGCTTTCTTT.